This TCR beta chain comes out of a study of T cells in women clearing cervical HPV infection. Study at large: With HLA typing for only a few women, HLA confounding remains possible.

Assay: immunoSEQ multiplex PCR; the TCRdb copy retains only in-frame clones and omits some. The sample's table shows tens of thousands of clones. Note on this clone: Its matching antigen is unknown. The read terminates 3 residues before the CDR3 end, so the remaining end is supplied by the germline J gene. Other nucleotide sequences in the sample specify the same CDR3.

Findings and caveats of the study: CIN3+ cases had significantly higher TCR repertoire richness than controls, but evenness did not differ.

CDR1 DFQATT and CDR2 SNEGSKA come from the germline V gene (reference sequence). The CDR3 sequence is 15 residues long. J gave up 0 bases and V 1 base, and 4 bases lay outside the gene matches. Cervical HPV DNA detected by MY09/MY11 PCR, typed by dot-blot. This TCR derives from a woman aged 18 to 75 with a cervical HPV16 infection that either progressed to CIN3+ or cleared (not recorded which). The chain combines TRBV20-1 with TRBJ2-7, with 9 bases identical to TRBD2. Sequencing was performed on blood buffy coat. The covered CDR3 bases are TGCAGTGCTAGAGGTTCTAGCGGGATCTCCTACGAG. Translation: CSARGSSGISYE. The CDR3 reads in full as CSARGSSGISYEQYF.